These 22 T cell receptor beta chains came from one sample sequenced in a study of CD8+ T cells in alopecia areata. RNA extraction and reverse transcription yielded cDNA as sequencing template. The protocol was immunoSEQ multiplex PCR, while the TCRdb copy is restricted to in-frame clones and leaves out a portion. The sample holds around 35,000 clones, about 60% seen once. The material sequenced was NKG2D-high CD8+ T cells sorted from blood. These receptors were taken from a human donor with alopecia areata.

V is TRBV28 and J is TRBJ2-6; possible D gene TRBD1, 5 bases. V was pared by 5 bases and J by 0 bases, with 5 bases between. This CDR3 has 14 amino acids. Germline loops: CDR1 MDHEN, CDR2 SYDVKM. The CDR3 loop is CASSQGSGANVLTF. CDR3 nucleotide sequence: TGTGCCAGCAGTCAGGGCTCTGGGGCCAACGTCCTGACTTTC.

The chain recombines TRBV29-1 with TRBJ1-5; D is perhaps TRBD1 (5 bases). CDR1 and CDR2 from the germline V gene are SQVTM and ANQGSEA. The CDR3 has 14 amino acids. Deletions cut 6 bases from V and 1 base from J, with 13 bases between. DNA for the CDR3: TGCAGCGTGGGCGCAGGGCTGAGCAATCAGCCCCAGCATTTT. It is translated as CSVGAGLSNQPQHF.

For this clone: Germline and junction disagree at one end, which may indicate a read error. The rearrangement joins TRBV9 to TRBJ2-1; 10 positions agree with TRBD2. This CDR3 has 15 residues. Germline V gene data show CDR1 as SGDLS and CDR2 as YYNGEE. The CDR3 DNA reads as TGTGCCAGCAACGTAGCGGGAGGAAGGTACAATGAGCAGTTCTTC. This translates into CASNVAGGRYNEQFF.

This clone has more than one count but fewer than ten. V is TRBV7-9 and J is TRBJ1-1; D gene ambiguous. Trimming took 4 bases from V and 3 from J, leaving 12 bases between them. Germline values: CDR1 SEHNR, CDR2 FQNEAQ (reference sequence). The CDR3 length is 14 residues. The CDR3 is CASSWTPQDTEAFF. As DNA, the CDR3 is TGTGCCAGCAGCTGGACTCCTCAGGACACTGAAGCTTTCTTT.

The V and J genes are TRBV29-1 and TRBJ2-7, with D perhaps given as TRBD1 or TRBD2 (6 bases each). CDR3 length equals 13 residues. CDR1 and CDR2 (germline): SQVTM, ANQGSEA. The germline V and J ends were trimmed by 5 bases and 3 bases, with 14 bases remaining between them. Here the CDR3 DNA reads TGCAGCGTTCTAAGGGGGGACAACTACGAGCAGTACTTC. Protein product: CSVLRGDNYEQYF.

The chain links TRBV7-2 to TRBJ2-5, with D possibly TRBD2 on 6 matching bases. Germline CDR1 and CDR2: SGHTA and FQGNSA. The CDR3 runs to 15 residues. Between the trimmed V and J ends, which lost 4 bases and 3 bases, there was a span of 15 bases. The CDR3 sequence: CASSSAPGVKETQYF. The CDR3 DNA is TGTGCCAGCAGCTCCGCCCCGGGAGTAAAAGAGACCCAGTACTTC.

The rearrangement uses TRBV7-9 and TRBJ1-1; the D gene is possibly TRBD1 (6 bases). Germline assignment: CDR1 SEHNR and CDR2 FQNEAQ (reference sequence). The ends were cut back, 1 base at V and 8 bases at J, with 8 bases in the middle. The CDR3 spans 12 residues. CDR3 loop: CASSLDREEAFF. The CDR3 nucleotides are TGTGCCAGCAGCTTAGACAGGGAAGAAGCTTTCTTT.

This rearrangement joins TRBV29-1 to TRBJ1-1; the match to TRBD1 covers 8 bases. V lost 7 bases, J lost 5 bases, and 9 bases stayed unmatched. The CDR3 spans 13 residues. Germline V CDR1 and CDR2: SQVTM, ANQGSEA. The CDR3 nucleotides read TGCAGCGGGGGACAGGTTGATTGGACTGAAGCTTTCTTT. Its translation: CSGGQVDWTEAFF.

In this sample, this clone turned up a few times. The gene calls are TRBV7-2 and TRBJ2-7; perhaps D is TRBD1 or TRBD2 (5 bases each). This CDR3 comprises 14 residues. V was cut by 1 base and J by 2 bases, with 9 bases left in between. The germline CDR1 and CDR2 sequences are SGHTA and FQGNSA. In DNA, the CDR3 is TGTGCCAGCAGCTTAGTGGGGACCGCCTACGAGCAGTACTTC. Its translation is CASSLVGTAYEQYF.

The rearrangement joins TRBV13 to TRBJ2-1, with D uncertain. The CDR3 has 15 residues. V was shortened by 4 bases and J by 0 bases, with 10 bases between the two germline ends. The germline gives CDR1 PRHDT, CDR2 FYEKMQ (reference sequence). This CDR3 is CASSWGRSSYNEQFF. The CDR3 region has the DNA TGTGCCAGCAGCTGGGGTAGGAGCTCCTACAATGAGCAGTTCTTC.

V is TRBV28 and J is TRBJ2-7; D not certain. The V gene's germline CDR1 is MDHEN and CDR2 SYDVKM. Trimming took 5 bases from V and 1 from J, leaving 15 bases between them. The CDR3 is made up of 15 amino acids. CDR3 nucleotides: TGTGCCAGCAGTCCTCTATTAGGGTCGTCCTACGAGCAGTACTTC. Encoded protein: CASSPLLGSSYEQYF. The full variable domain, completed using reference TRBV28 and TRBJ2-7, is DVKVTQSSRYLVKRTGEKVFLECVQDMDHENMFWYRQDPGLGLRLIYFSYDVKMKEKGDIPEGYSVSREKKERFSLILESASTNQTSMYLCASSPLLGSSYEQYFGPGTRLTVT.

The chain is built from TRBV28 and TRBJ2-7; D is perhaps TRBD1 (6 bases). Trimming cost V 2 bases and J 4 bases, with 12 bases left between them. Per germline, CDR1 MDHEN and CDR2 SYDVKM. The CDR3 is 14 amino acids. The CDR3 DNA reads TGTGCCAGCAGTTTAATGGGGGCGCGGTACGAGCAGTACTTC. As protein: CASSLMGARYEQYF. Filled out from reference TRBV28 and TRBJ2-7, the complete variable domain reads DVKVTQSSRYLVKRTGEKVFLECVQDMDHENMFWYRQDPGLGLRLIYFSYDVKMKEKGDIPEGYSVSREKKERFSLILESASTNQTSMYLCASSLMGARYEQYFGPGTRLTVT.

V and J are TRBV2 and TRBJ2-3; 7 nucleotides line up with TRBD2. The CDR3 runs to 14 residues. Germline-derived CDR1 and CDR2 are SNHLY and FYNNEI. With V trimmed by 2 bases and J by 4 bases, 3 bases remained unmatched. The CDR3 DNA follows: TGTGCCAGCAGTGAACCGGCGGGGGCAGATACGCAGTATTTT. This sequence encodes CASSEPAGADTQYF.

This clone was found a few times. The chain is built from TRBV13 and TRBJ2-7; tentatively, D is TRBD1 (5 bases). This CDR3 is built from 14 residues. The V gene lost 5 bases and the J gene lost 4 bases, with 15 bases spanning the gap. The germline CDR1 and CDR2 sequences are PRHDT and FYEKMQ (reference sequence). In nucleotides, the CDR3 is TGTGCCAGCAGCCAAAGGGGTTCCCCTTACGAGCAGTACTTC. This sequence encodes CASSQRGSPYEQYF.

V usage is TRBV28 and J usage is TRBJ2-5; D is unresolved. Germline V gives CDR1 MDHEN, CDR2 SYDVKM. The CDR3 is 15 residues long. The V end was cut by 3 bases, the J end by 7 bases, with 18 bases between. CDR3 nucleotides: TGTGCCAGCAGTTTCGCCCGGTTAAGAAAGGGGACCCAGTACTTC. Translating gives CASSFARLRKGTQYF.

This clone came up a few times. CDR3 sequence reads: CSALRAGEQYF. The CDR3 DNA reads TGCAGCGCACTCAGGGCCGGAGAGCAGTACTTC. The chain recombines TRBV29-1 with TRBJ2-7, with a tentative D call TRBD1 (5 bases). The length of the CDR3 is 11 residues. Germline assignment: CDR1 SQVTM and CDR2 ANQGSEA. V was trimmed by 7 bases and J by 7 bases, leaving 14 bases between them.

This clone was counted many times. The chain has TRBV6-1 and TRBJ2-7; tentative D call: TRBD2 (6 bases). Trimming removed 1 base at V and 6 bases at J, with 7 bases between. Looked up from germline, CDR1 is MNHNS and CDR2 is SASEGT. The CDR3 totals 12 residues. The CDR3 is CASSEGGVEQYF. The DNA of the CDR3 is TGTGCCAGCAGTGAAGGCGGGGTCGAGCAGTACTTC.

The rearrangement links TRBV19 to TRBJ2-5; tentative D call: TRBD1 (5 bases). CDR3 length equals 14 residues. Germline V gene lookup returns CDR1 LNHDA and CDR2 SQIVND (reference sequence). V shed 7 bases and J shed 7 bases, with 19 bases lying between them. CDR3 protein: CASKSQGPDLTQYF. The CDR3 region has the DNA TGTGCCAGTAAATCTCAGGGTCCCGATTTGACCCAGTACTTC.

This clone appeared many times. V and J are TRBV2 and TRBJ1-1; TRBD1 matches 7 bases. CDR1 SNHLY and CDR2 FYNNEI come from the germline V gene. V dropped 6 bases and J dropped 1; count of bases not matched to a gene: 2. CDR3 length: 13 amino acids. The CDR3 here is CASRDRKNTEAFF. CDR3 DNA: TGTGCCAGCAGGGACAGGAAGAACACTGAAGCTTTCTTT.

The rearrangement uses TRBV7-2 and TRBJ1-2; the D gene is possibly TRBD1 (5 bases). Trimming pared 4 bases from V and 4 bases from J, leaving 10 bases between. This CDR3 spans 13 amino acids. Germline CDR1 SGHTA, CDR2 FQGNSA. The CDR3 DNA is TGTGCCAGCAGCTCCCTCGGGGCCTATGGCTACACCTTC. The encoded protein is CASSSLGAYGYTF.

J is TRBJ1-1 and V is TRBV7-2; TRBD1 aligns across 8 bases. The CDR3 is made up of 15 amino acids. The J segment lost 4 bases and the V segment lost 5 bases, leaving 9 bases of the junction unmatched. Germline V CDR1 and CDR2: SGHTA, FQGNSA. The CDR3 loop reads CASSLRTGISTEAFF. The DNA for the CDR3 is TGTGCCAGCAGCCTCCGGACAGGGATAAGCACTGAAGCTTTCTTT.

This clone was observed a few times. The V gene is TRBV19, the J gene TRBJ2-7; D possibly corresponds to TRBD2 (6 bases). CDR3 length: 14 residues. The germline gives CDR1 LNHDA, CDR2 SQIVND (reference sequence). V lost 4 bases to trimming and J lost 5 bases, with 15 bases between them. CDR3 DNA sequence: TGTGCCAGTAGTACCACCTACGGGGGAAACGAGCAGTACTTC. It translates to CASSTTYGGNEQYF.